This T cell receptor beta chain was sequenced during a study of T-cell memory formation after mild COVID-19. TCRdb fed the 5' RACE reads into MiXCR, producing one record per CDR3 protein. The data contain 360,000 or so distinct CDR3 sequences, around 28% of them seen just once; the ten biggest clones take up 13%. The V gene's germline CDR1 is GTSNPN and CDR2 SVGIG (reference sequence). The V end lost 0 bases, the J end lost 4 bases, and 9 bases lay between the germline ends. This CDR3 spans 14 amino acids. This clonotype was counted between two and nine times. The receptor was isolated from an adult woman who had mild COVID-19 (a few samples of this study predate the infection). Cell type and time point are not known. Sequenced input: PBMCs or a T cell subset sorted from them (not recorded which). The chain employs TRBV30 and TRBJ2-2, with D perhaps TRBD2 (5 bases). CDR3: CAWSVVGSTGELFF. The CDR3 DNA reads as TGTGCCTGGAGTGTGGTTGGGAGCACCGGGGAGCTGTTTTTT.